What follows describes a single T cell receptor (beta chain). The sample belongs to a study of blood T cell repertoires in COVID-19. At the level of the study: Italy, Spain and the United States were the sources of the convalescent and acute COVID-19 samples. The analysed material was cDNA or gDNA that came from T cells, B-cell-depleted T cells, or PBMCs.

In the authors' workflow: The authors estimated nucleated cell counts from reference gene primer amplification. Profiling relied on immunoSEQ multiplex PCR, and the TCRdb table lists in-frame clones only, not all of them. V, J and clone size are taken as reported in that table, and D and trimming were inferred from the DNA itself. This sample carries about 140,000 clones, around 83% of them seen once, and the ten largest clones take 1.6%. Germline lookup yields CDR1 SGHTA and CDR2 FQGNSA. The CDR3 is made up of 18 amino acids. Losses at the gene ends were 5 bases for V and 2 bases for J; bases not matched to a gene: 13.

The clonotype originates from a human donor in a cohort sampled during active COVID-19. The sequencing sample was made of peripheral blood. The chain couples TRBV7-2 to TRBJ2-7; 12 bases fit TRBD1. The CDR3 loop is CASSGRGTGGLFAYEQYF. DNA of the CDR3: TGTGCCAGCAGCGGGAGGGGGACAGGGGGCCTCTTTGCCTACGAGCAGTACTTC.